One and the same sample provided the 18 T cell receptor beta chains below, sequenced in a study of response to subunit inactivated influenza vaccine. TCRdb independently ran MiXCR on the RT-PCR reads; one entry per CDR3 protein. The sample holds approximately 310,000 distinct CDR3 sequences, 20% to 25% seen once. The specimen comprised PBMCs from blood, sampled about 20 months after vaccination. Every receptor here comes from a man aged 50-75 years who received an inactivated influenza vaccine.

This clonotype was detected many times. The chain combines TRBV12-3 or TRBV12-4 with TRBJ1-2; 8 nucleotides agree with TRBD1. V gave up 4 bases and J gave up 3 bases; unmatched junction bases: 1. This CDR3 is 13 amino acids long. CDR3 sequence reads: CASSSTGDYGYTF. CDR3 nucleotide sequence: TGTGCCAGCAGTTCGACAGGGGACTATGGCTACACCTTC.

There are many counts of this clonotype. This chain connects TRBV28 to TRBJ1-4, with D possibly being TRBD1 (5 bases). V lost 7 bases, J lost 0 bases, and 15 bases lay in between. Germline V gene lookup returns CDR1 MDHEN and CDR2 SYDVKM. This CDR3 region has 16 residues. CDR3 coding DNA: TGTGCCAGCAACCCGCCGGGGGGGACAACTAATGAAAAACTGTTTTTT. Its protein is CASNPPGGTTNEKLFF.

This clonotype occurred a few times. The chain employs TRBV5-1 and TRBJ2-3; D not certain. This CDR3 has 13 residues. From germline, CDR1 is SGHRS and CDR2 YFSETQ. V was cut by 5 bases and J by 2 bases, with 9 bases left in between. CDR3 region: CASSSVSTDTQYF. In DNA, the CDR3 is TGCGCCAGCAGTTCCGTCTCCACAGATACGCAGTATTTT.

In this sample, this clonotype turned up once. Its ends do not fully match the called genes, so a read error is possible. CDR3 coding DNA: TGTGCCATCAGCCCCGACCTCCTAAGCACAGATACGCAGTATTTT. Residues: CAISPDLLSTDTQYF. The chain uses TRBV5-6 and TRBJ2-3, with unresolved D. This CDR3 region has 15 residues. CDR1 and CDR2 (germline): SGHDT, YYEEEE.

The rearrangement joins TRBV7-7 to TRBJ1-2, with D possibly TRBD1 on 5 matching bases. The CDR3 has 14 residues. The germline CDR1 and CDR2 sequences are SSHAT and FNYEAQ (reference sequence). V lost 5 bases, J lost 0 bases, and 10 bases lay in between. CDR3 region: CASSPLTANYGYTF. The CDR3 bases are TGTGCCAGCAGCCCCCTGACAGCTAACTATGGCTACACCTTC.

With respect to this clonotype: In this CDR3 the conserved last residue, phenylalanine or tryptophan, is missing, so a read error is likely. The rearrangement joins TRBV13 to TRBJ1-1, with a possible D match to TRBD1 (5 bases). The CDR3 spans 12 residues. CDR1 is PRHDT, CDR2 FYEKMQ, per germline (reference sequence). Trimming pared 3 bases from V and 11 bases from J, leaving 13 bases between. In nucleotides, the CDR3 is TGTGCCAGCAGCTTCCGGGCCCCAGGGGCTTTCCTT. This translates into CASSFRAPGAFL.

In this sample, this clonotype turned up many times. The chain joins TRBV5-6 to TRBJ1-2; D is unclear. The ends were cut back, 2 bases at V and 2 bases at J, with 13 bases in the middle. Per the germline V gene, CDR1 is SGHDT and CDR2 is YYEEEE. CDR3 length: 15 residues. The CDR3 nucleotides read TGTGCCAGCAGCTTTCGCGACGCCGGGAACTATGGCTACACCTTC. Protein: CASSFRDAGNYGYTF.

The chain carries TRBV9 and TRBJ2-3; TRBD2 matches 14 bases. V was pared by 4 bases and J by 0 bases, with 16 bases of the junction left unmatched. The length of the CDR3 is 21 residues. Germline CDR1 SGDLS, CDR2 YYNGEE. The CDR3 reads CASSPRWLGLAGGPSTDTQYF. In nucleotides, the CDR3 is TGTGCCAGCAGCCCTCGTTGGTTAGGACTAGCGGGGGGCCCTAGCACAGATACGCAGTATTTT.

The chain links TRBV20-1 to TRBJ2-1; 7 nucleotides align to TRBD1. The V segment lost 6 bases and the J segment 0 bases; nucleotides outside the gene matches: 5. The CDR3 extends over 14 amino acids. CDR1 DFQATT and CDR2 SNEGSKA come from the germline V gene (reference sequence). The CDR3 spells CSAEQGSSYNEQFF. CDR3 nucleotide sequence: TGCAGTGCCGAACAGGGGAGCTCCTACAATGAGCAGTTCTTC.

This clonotype has more than one count but fewer than ten. This sequence joins TRBV2 and TRBJ2-5, with TRBD2 as a possible D gene (6 bases). Germline CDR1 SNHLY, CDR2 FYNNEI. Trimming removed 6 bases at V and 5 bases at J, with 16 bases between. CDR3 length: 14 amino acids. CDR3 sequence: CASRRDGVLETQYF. CDR3 DNA: TGTGCCAGCAGGCGGGACGGAGTTTTGGAGACCCAGTACTTC.

This chain connects TRBV11-2 to TRBJ2-3; 9 bases fit TRBD2. The ends lost 1 base at V and 1 base at J; junction bases unmatched: 3. The CDR3 has 16 residues. Germline V gene lookup returns CDR1 SGHAT and CDR2 FQNNGV. CDR3 protein: CASSLASSGGTDTQYF. As DNA, the CDR3 is TGTGCCAGCAGCTTAGCGTCTAGCGGGGGCACAGATACGCAGTATTTT.

Many counts were recorded for this clonotype. The V and J genes are TRBV5-1 and TRBJ1-4; D is ambiguous. The germline V gene has CDR1 SGHRS and CDR2 YFSETQ. Trimming cost V 4 bases and J 5 bases, with 15 bases left between them. There are 15 residues in the CDR3. The CDR3: CASSEGPGGNEKLFF. CDR3 bases: TGCGCCAGCAGCGAGGGCCCGGGAGGGAATGAAAAACTGTTTTTT.

This clonotype was seen a few times. As DNA, the CDR3 is TGTGCCAGCAGTGAACAGGGGGCTGAAGCTTTCTTT. Amino acid sequence: CASSEQGAEAFF. V usage is TRBV27 and J usage is TRBJ1-1, with 8 bases fitting TRBD1. The germline CDR1 and CDR2 sequences are MNHEY and SMNVEV (reference sequence). The CDR3 sequence is 12 residues long. J gave up 6 bases and V 5 bases, and 2 bases lay outside the gene matches.

This clonotype was recorded a few times. The CDR3 sequence is CASSSWDREYEQYF. CDR3 in DNA: TGTGCCAGCAGCTCCTGGGACAGGGAATACGAGCAGTACTTC. The rearrangement links TRBV5-6 to TRBJ2-7, with 9 positions matching TRBD1. The germline V gene encodes CDR1 SGHDT and CDR2 YYEEEE. The trim removed 3 bases at V and 4 bases at J, leaving 5 bases unmatched. This CDR3 is 14 amino acids long. The complete variable domain, with remaining parts taken from reference TRBV5-6 and TRBJ2-7, reads DAGVTQSPTHLIKTRGQQVTLRCSPKSGHDTVSWYQQALGQGPQFIFQYYEEEERQRGNFPDRFSGHQFPNYSSELNVNALLLGDSALYLCASSSWDREYEQYFGPGTRLTVT.

This clonotype showed up just a few times. The genes are TRBV5-1 and TRBJ1-4; 7 bases match TRBD1. V lost 3 bases to trimming and J lost 4 bases; unmatched junction nucleotides: 3. This CDR3 contains 14 residues. Germline values: CDR1 SGHRS, CDR2 YFSETQ. DNA for the CDR3: TGCGCCAGCAGCTCGGGACAGATTAATGAAAAACTGTTTTTT. It yields the protein CASSSGQINEKLFF.

This chain uses TRBV18 with TRBJ2-2; a possible D gene is TRBD1 (6 bases). This CDR3 is 15 amino acids long. V was shortened by 3 bases and J by 3 bases, with 11 bases between the two germline ends. In germline, CDR1 is KGHSH, CDR2 LQKENI. The CDR3 is CASSPGTPYTGELFF. CDR3 DNA: TGTGCCAGCTCACCGGGGACACCTTACACCGGGGAGCTGTTTTTT.

The chain uses TRBV13 and TRBJ1-2, with 10 bases aligning to TRBD1. The CDR3 runs 16 residues. The V segment lost 0 bases and the J segment 4 bases; nucleotides outside the gene matches: 5. The V gene's germline CDR1 is PRHDT and CDR2 FYEKMQ (reference sequence). The chain's CDR3 is CASSLGGGQGTYGYTF. DNA of the CDR3: TGTGCCAGCAGCTTAGGCGGGGGACAGGGGACCTATGGCTACACCTTC.

This clonotype was found a few times. V usage is TRBV4-2 and J usage is TRBJ1-6; 9 bases align to TRBD1. Germline trimming cut 0 bases from V and 0 bases from J; bases unmatched to any gene: 9. Per germline, CDR1 LGHNA and CDR2 YNFKEQ. The length of the CDR3 is 20 residues. In DNA, the CDR3 is TGTGCCAGCAGCCAAGAAGCGGGACAGGGACCGAGCTCCTATAATTCACCCCTCCACTTT. Its translation: CASSQEAGQGPSSYNSPLHF.